This TCR beta chain comes out of a study of blood T cell repertoires in COVID-19. Study as a whole: Samples came from the United States, Italy and Spain, spanning acute and convalescent COVID-19. In each case, the material was cDNA or gDNA derived from T cells, B-cell-depleted T cells, or PBMCs.

In the source study's methods: Reference gene primer amplification in the assay estimated nucleated cell counts. Profiled with immunoSEQ multiplex PCR; TCRdb holds only in-frame clones, not every one. V and J calls plus clone size are reproduced from that table; the DNA served to infer D and trimming. The sample records approximately 140,000 clones, over 65% being singletons. CDR1 is MGHRA, CDR2 YSYEKL, per germline. The CDR3 runs to 17 residues. Trimming stripped 1 base from V and 10 bases from J, with 23 bases between. This TCR was sampled from a man between 50 and 59 years old with acute or convalescent COVID-19. The specimen sequenced was peripheral blood. The J gene is TRBJ1-5, the V gene TRBV4-1; D gene ambiguous. CDR3: CASSQGGLDSRINPQHF. The CDR3 coding sequence is TGCGCCAGCAGCCAAGGCGGGCTAGATAGTAGAATCAATCCCCAGCATTTT.